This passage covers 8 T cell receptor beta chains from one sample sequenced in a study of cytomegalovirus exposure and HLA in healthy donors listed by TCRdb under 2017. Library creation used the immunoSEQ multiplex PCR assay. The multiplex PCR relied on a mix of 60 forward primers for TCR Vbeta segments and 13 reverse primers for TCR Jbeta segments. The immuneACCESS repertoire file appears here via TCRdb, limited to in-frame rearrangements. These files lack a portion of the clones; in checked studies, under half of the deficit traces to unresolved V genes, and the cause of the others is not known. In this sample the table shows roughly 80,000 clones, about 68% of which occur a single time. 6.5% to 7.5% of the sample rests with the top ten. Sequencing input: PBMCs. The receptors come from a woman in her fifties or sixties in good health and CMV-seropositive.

This CDR3 is CASSSSTGANTEAFF. The CDR3 nucleotides read TGTGCCAGTAGCTCTTCGACAGGGGCGAACACTGAAGCTTTCTTT. The chain combines TRBV19 with TRBJ1-1; TRBD1 matches 8 bases. The V gene's germline CDR1 is LNHDA and CDR2 SQIVND (reference sequence). The CDR3 is 15 residues long. V gave up 6 bases and J gave up 1 base; unmatched junction bases: 7.

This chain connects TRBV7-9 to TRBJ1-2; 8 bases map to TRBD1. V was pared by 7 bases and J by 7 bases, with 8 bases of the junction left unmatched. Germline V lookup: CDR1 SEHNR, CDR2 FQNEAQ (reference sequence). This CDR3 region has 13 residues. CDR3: CASTLTGGAGYTF. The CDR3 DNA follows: TGTGCCAGCACCCTTACAGGGGGGGCTGGCTACACCTTC.

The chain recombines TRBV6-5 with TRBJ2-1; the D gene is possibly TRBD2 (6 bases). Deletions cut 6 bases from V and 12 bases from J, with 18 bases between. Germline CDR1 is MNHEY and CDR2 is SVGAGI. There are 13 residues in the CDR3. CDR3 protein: CASSPTGDLTQFF. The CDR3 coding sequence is TGTGCCAGCAGCCCGACGGGAGACTTGACGCAGTTCTTC.

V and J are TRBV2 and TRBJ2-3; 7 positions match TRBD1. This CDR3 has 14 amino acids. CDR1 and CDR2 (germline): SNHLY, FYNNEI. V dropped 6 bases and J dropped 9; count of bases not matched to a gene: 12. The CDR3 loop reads CASRPLRETGTQYF. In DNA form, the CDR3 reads TGTGCCAGCAGGCCCCTCCGAGAGACAGGGACGCAGTATTTT.

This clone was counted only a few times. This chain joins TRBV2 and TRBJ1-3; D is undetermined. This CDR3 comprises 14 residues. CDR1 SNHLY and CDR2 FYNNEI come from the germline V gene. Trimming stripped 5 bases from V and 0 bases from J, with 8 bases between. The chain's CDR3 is CASSSGISGNTIYF. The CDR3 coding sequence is TGTGCCAGCAGTTCGGGGATCTCTGGAAACACCATATATTTT.

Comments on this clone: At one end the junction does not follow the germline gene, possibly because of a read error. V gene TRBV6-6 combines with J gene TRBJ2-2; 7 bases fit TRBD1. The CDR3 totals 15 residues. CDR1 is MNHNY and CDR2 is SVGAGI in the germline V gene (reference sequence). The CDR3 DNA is TGTGCCAGCAGTTATTCCGACAGGGTGCACCGGGGAGCTGTTTTT. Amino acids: CASSYSDRVHRGAVF.

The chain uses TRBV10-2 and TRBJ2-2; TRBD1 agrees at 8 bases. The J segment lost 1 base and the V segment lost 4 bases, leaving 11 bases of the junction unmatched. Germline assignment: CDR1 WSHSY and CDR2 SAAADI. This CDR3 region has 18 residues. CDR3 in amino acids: CASSVPRQGTRNTGELFF. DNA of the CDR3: TGCGCCAGCAGTGTTCCGAGACAGGGGACAAGGAACACCGGGGAGCTGTTTTTT.

The CDR3 DNA reads TGCGCCAGCAGCTTGGTCCCAGGGGAGAATGAAAAACTGTTTTTT. This encodes CASSLVPGENEKLFF. V is TRBV5-1 and J is TRBJ1-4, with TRBD1 as a possible D gene (6 bases). Germline V lookup: CDR1 SGHRS, CDR2 YFSETQ. V was cut by 0 bases and J by 5 bases, with 11 bases left in between. CDR3 size: 15 residues.